This is a list of T cell receptor beta chains from one sample in a study of cytomegalovirus exposure and HLA in healthy donors. Clones were sequenced by immunoSEQ multiplex PCR, and TCRdb holds only the in-frame ones, with some missing. Among around 93,000 clones listed, over 55% were seen once. The sequencing sample was made of PBMCs. Receptor source: a boy aged 5-17 years in good health and CMV-seropositive. Both conserved end residues are part of each CDR3. A D gene is named only where the DNA matches it firmly. Clone size is given for some rows only: seen once, a few or many times, or a class if the clone is expanded.

clone_size	v_call	j_call	d_call	cdr3_aa	cdr3_nt
.	TRBV27	TRBJ2-7	.	CASSSPRVGGYEQYF	TGTGCCAGCAGTTCCCCCAGGGTGGGAGGCTACGAGCAGTACTTC
few	TRBV5-5	TRBJ2-4	.	CASSLQGGLNIQYF	TGTGCCAGCAGCTTACAGGGGGGGTTAAACATTCAGTACTTC
.	TRBV6-5	TRBJ1-2	.	CASRRGEDGYTF	TGTGCCAGCCGACGCGGGGAGGATGGCTACACCTTC
.	TRBV6-1	TRBJ2-1	.	CASSGDSGGYNEQFF	TGTGCCAGCAGTGGGGACAGTGGGGGGTACAATGAGCAGTTCTTC
few	TRBV21-1	TRBJ1-2	.	CASSKVGGGYTF	TGTGCCAGCAGCAAAGTAGGAGGTGGCTACACCTTC
.	TRBV19	TRBJ2-7	.	CASRTKQGAANEQYF	TGTGCCAGCCGAACCAAACAGGGTGCCGCCAACGAGCAGTACTTC
.	TRBV5-6	TRBJ1-5	.	CASSLGQANQPQHF	TGTGCCAGCAGCTTGGGGCAGGCCAATCAGCCCCAGCATTTT
.	TRBV9	TRBJ1-4	.	CASNKQGANEKLFF	TGTGCCAGCAACAAACAGGGTGCTAATGAAAAACTGTTTTTT
few	TRBV5-1	TRBJ1-5	.	CASSLGTPGNQPQNF	TGCGCCAGCAGCTTGGGGACACCAGGGAATCAGCCCCAGAATTTT
.	TRBV19	TRBJ1-5	.	CASSLQGWSRGNQPQHF	TGTGCCAGTAGTCTCCAGGGATGGAGCAGAGGCAATCAGCCCCAGCATTTT
.	TRBV19	TRBJ2-7	TRBD1	CASSTGQARNYEQYF	TGTGCCAGTAGTACCGGACAGGCAAGAAACTACGAGCAGTACTTC
few	TRBV5-1	TRBJ2-3	.	CASSLAGYDTDTQYF	TGCGCCAGCAGCTTGGCAGGGTACGACACAGATACGCAGTATTTT
.	TRBV7-9	TRBJ2-7	.	CASSSAGAEQYF	TGTGCCAGCAGCTCCGCAGGGGCCGAGCAGTACTTC
.	TRBV13	TRBJ1-3	.	CASSFLQVLDSGNTIYF	TGTGCCAGCAGCTTCCTACAGGTCCTGGACTCTGGAAACACCATATATTTT
.	TRBV6-5	TRBJ1-6	TRBD1	CASSYSGQGISPLNF	TGTGCCAGCAGTTACTCGGGACAGGGGATTTCACCCCTCAACTTT
.	TRBV5-4	TRBJ2-7	.	CASTLGGEQYF	TGTGCCAGCACCCTAGGGGGCGAGCAGTACTTC
.	TRBV13	TRBJ2-1	.	CASSLRSSYNEQFF	TGTGCCAGCAGCTTGAGGAGCTCCTACAATGAGCAGTTCTTC
.	TRBV5-1	TRBJ2-7	.	CASSQEGATSSYEQYF	TGCGCCAGCAGCCAGGAGGGGGCCACTAGCTCCTACGAGCAGTACTTC
.	TRBV6-4	TRBJ2-7	.	CASSLQTSTYEQYF	TGTGCCAGCAGCCTTCAAACTAGTACCTACGAGCAGTACTTC
.	TRBV19	TRBJ1-4	.	CASSIQLRTENEKLFF	TGTGCCAGTAGTATCCAACTCCGGACAGAGAATGAAAAACTGTTTTTT
.	TRBV5-1	TRBJ2-7	.	CASSSGQGRSNEQYF	TGCGCCAGCAGCTCAGGTCAGGGGCGATCGAACGAGCAGTACTTC
few	TRBV29-1	TRBJ1-2	TRBD1	CSVLIRQGEGGYPF	TGCAGCGTCCTGATCCGACAGGGGGAAGGTGGCTACCCCTTC
.	TRBV7-9	TRBJ2-7	.	CASSPLSGGPKTF	TGTGCCAGCAGTCCCCTAAGCGGCGGGCCAAAAACTTTC
.	TRBV7-2	TRBJ1-2	TRBD1	CASSQTGGRLGYTF	TGTGCCAGCAGCCAAACAGGGGGTAGGCTTGGCTACACCTTC
.	TRBV6-9	TRBJ1-3	TRBD1	CASSRGQESSGNTIYF	TGTGCCAGCAGCCGCGGACAGGAAAGCTCTGGAAACACCATATATTTT
few	TRBV10-1	TRBJ1-4	TRBD1	CASTPGQGFVPLEKLFF	TGCGCCAGCACCCCGGGACAGGGGTTCGTTCCACTTGAAAAACTGTTTTTT
.	TRBV2	TRBJ1-2	TRBD1	CASKDRGLDYGYTF	TGTGCCAGCAAGGACAGGGGGCTCGACTATGGCTACACCTTC
.	TRBV7-9	TRBJ2-2	TRBD2	CASSLVFASGKIGELFF	TGTGCCAGCAGCTTAGTATTCGCTAGCGGGAAGATCGGGGAGCTGTTTTTT
few	TRBV11-2	TRBJ2-3	TRBD2	CASSFSGGGTDTQYF	TGTGCCAGCAGCTTTAGCGGGGGAGGCACAGATACGCAGTATTTT
.	TRBV5-1	TRBJ2-7	.	CASSAQSYEQYF	TGCGCCAGCAGCGCACAGAGCTACGAGCAGTACTTC
.	TRBV18	TRBJ2-7	TRBD1	CASSMGQIFEQYF	TGTGCCAGCTCAATGGGACAGATTTTCGAGCAGTACTTC
.	TRBV7-9	TRBJ1-1	.	CASSLGGRGKTEAFF	TGTGCCAGCAGCTTAGGGGGCAGGGGTAAAACTGAAGCTTTCTTT
few	TRBV2	TRBJ2-7	TRBD1	CASTRQGLSYEQYF	TGTGCCAGCACTCGACAGGGGCTCTCCTACGAGCAGTACTTC
few	TRBV27	TRBJ2-1	TRBD2	CASSPRPGLAGRGNEQFF	TGTGCCAGCAGCCCTAGGCCGGGACTAGCGGGGAGAGGCAATGAGCAGTTCTTC
.	TRBV10-1	TRBJ2-7	.	CASSEGPEQYF	TGCGCCAGCAGTGAGGGCCCCGAGCAGTACTTC
.	TRBV4-1	TRBJ1-5	.	CASSQDPVEQVNQPQHF	TGCGCCAGCAGCCAAGATCCGGTAGAACAGGTCAATCAGCCCCAGCATTTT
.	TRBV9	TRBJ2-7	TRBD2	CASSEGLAGGEQYF	TGTGCCAGCAGCGAGGGACTAGCGGGAGGAGAGCAGTACTTC
few	TRBV6-5	TRBJ1-2	TRBD1	CASRHYRGHYGYTF	TGTGCCAGCAGGCACTACAGGGGACACTATGGCTACACCTTC
.	TRBV6-6	TRBJ1-1	.	CASLNGNTEAFF	TGTGCCAGTCTAAACGGGAACACTGAAGCTTTCTTT
.	TRBV5-1	TRBJ1-3	.	CASSLDPVGNTIYF	TGCGCCAGCAGCTTGGATCCAGTGGGAAACACCATATATTTT
.	TRBV11-2	TRBJ2-3	.	CASSLSLAKDTQYF	TGTGCCAGCAGCCTCAGCCTAGCAAAAGATACGCAGTATTTT
few	TRBV27	TRBJ1-5	.	CASSFAGGISQPQHF	TGTGCCAGCAGTTTCGCGGGGGGTATAAGTCAGCCCCAGCATTTT
.	TRBV5-1	TRBJ2-1	TRBD2	CASSLVAGKVDEQFF	TGCGCCAGCAGCCTGGTAGCGGGCAAGGTTGATGAGCAGTTCTTC
few	TRBV2	TRBJ1-1	.	CASIRSYTEAFF	TGTGCCAGCATTCGGTCTTACACTGAAGCTTTCTTT
.	TRBV5-1	TRBJ1-6	TRBD1	CASSLQGQTNSPLHF	TGCGCCAGCAGCTTACAGGGACAGACCAATTCACCCCTCCACTTT
few	TRBV6-5	TRBJ2-7	.	CASRRRRQVYEQYF	TGTGCCAGCAGACGCCGCCGACAGGTCTACGAGCAGTACTTC
.	TRBV18	TRBJ1-1	.	CASSPLRGDEAFF	TGTGCCAGCTCACCACTTCGGGGGGATGAGGCTTTCTTT
few	TRBV19	TRBJ2-1	TRBD2	CASSSIAGGEQFF	TGTGCCAGTTCATCTATAGCGGGGGGTGAGCAGTTCTTC
few	TRBV7-2	TRBJ2-3	.	CASSQNKQDTQYF	TGTGCCAGCAGCCAAAACAAACAAGATACGCAGTATTTT
few	TRBV30	TRBJ1-3	.	CAWGRVSGNTIYF	TGTGCCTGGGGTAGAGTAAGTGGAAACACCATATATTTT